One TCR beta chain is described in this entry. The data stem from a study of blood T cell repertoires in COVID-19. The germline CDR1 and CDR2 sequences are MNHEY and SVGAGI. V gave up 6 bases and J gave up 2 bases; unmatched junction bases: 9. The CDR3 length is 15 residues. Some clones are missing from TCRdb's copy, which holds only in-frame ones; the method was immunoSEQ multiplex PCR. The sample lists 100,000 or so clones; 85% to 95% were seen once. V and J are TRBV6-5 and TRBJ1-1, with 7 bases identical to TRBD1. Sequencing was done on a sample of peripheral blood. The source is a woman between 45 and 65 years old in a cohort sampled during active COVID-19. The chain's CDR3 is CASSQTGQPNTEAFF. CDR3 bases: TGTGCCAGCAGCCAAACGGGACAGCCTAACACTGAAGCTTTCTTT.